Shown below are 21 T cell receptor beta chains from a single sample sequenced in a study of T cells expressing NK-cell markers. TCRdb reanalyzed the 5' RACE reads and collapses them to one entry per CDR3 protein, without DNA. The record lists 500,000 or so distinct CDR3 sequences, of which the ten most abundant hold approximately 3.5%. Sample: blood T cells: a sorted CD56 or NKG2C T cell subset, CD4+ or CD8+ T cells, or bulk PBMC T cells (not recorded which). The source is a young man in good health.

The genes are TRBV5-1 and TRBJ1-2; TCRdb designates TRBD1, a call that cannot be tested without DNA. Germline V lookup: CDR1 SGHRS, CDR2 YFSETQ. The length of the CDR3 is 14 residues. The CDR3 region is CASSHDSLTYGYTF.

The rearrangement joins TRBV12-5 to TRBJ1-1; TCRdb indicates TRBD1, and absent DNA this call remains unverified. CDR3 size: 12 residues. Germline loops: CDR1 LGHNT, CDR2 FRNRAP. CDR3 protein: CASGLETAEAFF. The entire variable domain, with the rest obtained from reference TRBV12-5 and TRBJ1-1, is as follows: DARVTQTPRHKVTEMGQEVTMRCQPILGHNTVFWYRQTMMQGLELLAYFRNRAPLDDSGMPKDRFSAEMPDATLATLKIQPSEPRDSAVYFCASGLETAEAFFGQGTRLTVV.

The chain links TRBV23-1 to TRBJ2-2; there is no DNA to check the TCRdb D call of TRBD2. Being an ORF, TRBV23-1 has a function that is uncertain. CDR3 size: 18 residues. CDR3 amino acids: CASSKGDFFTSNTGELFF.

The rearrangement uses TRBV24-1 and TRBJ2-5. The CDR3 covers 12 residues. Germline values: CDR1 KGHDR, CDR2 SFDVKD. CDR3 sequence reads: CATSDFQETQYF.

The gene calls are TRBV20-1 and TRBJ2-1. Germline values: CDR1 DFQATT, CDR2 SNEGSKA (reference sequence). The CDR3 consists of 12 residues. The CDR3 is CSVGRGPNEQFF.

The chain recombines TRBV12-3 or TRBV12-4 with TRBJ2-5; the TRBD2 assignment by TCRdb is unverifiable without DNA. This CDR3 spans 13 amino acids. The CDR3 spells CATRASRSETQYF.

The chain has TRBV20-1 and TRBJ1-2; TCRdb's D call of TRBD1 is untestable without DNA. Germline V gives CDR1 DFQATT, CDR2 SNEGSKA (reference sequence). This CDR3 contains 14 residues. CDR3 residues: CSARDHGGGDGYTF.

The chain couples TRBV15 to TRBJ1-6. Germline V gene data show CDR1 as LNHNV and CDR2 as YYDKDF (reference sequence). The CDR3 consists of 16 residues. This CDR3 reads CATSRLEGFYNSPLHF.

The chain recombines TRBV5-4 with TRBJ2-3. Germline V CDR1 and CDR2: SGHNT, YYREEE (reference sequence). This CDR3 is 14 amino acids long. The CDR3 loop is CASSLIGDLDMQYF.

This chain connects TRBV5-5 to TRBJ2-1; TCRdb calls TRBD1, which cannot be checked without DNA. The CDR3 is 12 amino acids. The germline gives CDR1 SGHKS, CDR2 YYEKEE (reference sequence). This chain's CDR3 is CASAPWDNEQFF.

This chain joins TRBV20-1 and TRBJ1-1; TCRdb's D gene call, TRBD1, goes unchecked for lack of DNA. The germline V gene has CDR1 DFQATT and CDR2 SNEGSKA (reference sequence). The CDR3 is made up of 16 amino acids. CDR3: CSARDRGVSVNTEAFF.

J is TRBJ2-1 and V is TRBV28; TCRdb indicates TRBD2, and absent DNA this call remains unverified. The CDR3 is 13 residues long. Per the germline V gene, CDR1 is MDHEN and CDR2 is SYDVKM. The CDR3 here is CASRTSGRYEQFF.

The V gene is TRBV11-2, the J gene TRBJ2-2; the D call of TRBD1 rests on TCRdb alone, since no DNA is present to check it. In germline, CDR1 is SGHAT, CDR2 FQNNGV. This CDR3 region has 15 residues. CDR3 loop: CATKRPGQNTGELFF.

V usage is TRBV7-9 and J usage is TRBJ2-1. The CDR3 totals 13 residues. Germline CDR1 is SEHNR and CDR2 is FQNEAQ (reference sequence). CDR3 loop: CASSVSMTNEQFF.

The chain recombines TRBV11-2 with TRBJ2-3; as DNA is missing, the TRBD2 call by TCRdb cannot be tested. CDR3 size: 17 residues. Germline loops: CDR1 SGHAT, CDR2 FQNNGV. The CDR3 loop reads CASSLGLSGRVPDTQYF.

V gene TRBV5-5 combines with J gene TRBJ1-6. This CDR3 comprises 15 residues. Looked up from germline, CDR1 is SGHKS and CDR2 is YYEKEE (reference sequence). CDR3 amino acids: CASSSGVGGDSPLHF.

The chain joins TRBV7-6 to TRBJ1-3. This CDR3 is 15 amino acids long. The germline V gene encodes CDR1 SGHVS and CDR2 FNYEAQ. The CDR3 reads CASSPFYDSGNTIYF.

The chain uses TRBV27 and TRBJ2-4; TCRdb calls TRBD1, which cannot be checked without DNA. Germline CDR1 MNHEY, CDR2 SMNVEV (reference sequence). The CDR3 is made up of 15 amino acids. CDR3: CASSLFGRAGNIQYF.

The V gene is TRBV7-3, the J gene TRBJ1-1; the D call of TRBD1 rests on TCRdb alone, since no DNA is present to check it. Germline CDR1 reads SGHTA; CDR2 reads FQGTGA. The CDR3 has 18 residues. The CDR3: CASSPRPPGMGGNTEAFF.

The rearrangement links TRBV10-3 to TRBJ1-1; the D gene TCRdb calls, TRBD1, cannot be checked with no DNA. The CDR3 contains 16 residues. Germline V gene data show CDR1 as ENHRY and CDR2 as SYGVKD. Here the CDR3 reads CAISDRGGQPNTEAFF.

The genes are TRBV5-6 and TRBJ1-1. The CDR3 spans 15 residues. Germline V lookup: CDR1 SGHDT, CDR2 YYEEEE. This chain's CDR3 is CASSDNRNMNTEAFF.